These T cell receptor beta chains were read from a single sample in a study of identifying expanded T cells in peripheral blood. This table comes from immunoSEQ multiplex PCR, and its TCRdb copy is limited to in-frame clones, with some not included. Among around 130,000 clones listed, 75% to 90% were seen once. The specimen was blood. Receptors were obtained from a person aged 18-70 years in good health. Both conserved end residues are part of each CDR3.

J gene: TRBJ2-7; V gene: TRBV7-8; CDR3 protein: CASSPGPGEQYF
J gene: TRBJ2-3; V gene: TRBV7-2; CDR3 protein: CASSPASGYTDTQYF
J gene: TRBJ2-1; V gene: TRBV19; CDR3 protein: CASSRTGIYNEQFF
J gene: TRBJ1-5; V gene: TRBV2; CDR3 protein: CASTSDRDQPQHF
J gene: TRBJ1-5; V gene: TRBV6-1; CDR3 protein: CASIDSQVNQPQHF
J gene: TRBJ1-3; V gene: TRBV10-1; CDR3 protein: CASTRAPGNTIYF
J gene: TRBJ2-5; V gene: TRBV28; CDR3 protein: CASSALGTSGRAETQYF
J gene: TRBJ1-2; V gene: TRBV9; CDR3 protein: CASSAGQKNYGYTF
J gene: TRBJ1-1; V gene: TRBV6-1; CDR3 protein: CASSRDRGRAEAFF
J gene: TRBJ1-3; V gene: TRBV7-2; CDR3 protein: CASGGVGNTIYF
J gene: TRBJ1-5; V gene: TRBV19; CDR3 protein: CASSLVWTSNQPQHF
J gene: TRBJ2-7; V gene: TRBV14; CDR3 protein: CASSVFSAGVGEQYF
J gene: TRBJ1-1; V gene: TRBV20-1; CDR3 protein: CSGQGGTEAFF
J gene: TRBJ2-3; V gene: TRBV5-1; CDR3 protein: CASSAGRPTDTQYF
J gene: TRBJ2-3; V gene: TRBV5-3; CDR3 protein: CARSRMRGGWTDTQYF
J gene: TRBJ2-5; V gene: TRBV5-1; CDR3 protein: CASSLGSSGRARGETQYF
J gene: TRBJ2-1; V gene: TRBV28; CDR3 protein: CASSLDSGRIEQFF
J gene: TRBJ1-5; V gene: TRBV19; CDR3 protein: CASSIEGKVFNQPQHF
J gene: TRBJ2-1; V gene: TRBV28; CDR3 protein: CASTPSSGQGSYNEQFF
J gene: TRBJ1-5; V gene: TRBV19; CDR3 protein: CASTGRTESNQPQHF
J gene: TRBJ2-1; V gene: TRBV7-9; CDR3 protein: CASSPDSGLWNNEQFF
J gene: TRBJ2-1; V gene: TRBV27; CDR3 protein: CASSLSLWTGTDEQFF
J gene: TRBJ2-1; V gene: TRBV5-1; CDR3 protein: CASSLGQGGEQFF
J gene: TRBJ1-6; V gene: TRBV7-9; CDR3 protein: CASAGPDNSPLHF
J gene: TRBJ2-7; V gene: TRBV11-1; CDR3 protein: CASSSETYEQYF
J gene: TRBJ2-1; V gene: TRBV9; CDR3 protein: CASSARTGGINEQFF
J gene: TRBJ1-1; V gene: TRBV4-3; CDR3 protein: CASSQEVVLNTEAFF
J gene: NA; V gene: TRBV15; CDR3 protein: CATSRLKVLTGTGYEQYF
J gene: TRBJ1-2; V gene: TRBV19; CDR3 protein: CASSTRQGNGYGYTF
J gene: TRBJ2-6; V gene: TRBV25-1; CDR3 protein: CASSGGQGANVLTF
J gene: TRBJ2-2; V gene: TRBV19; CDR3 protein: CASSIFPQGATGELFF
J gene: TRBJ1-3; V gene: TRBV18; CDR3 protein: CASSPVADGLSGNTIYF
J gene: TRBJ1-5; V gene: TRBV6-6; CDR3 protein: CASRPRGVYQPQHF
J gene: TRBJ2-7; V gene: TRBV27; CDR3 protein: CASGDRGGGEQYF
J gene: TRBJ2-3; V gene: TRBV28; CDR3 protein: CASSLLEGSTDTQYF
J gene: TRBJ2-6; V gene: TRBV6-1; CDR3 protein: CASSGSGANVLTF
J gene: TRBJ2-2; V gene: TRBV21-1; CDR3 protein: CASSKAGTGGETGELFF
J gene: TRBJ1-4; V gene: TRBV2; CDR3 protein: CASRTGRGEKLFF
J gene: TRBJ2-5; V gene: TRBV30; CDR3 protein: CAWRSTGGRETQYF
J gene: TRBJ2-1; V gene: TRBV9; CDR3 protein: CASSVRTSGGSSYNEQFF